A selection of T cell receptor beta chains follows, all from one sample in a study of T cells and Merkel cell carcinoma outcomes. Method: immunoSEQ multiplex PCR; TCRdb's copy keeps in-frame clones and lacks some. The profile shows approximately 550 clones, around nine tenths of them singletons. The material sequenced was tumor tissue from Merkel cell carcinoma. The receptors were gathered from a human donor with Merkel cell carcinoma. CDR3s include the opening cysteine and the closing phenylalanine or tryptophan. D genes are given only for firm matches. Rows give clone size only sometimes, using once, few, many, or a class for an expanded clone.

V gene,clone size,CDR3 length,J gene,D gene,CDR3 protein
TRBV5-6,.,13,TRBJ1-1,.,CASSWGDSTEAFF
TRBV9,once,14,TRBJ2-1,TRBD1,CASSVGTGINEQFF
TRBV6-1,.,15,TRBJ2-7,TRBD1,CASRTSGGDSYEQYF
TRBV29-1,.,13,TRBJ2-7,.,CSVEGRGGYEQYF
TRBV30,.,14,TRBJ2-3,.,CAWSVRSGSPFLYF
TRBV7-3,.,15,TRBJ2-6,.,CASSLLWSGANVLTF
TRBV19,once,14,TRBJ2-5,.,CASRASVGGETQYF
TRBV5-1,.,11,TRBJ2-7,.,CASSAAYEQYF
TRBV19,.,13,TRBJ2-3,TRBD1,CASGRQGEDTQYF
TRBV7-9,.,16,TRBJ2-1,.,CASSIDSGSSYNEQFF
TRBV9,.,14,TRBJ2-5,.,CASSGGTHAAAQYF
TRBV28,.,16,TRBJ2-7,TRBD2,CASSGSLAGGVYEQYF
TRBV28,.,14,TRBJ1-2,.,CASSSWGPNYGYTF
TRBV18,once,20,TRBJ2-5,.,CASSPIGPGGSKGFQETQYF
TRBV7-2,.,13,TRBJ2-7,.,CASRPRTTYEQYF